A single sample gave rise to the 27 T cell receptor beta chains below, sequenced in a study of cytomegalovirus exposure and HLA in healthy donors. This PCR relied on a set of 60 Vbeta primers and 13 Jbeta primers. Clones were read by immunoSEQ multiplex PCR, and TCRdb kept only the in-frame ones, dropping some. This repertoire shows fewer than 250,000 clones, roughly four fifths found once; its top ten account for 3.1%. The specimen was PBMCs. The receptors were gathered from a woman under 40 in good health and CMV-seropositive.

V is TRBV18 and J is TRBJ2-7; D might be TRBD1 (5 bases). V was clipped by 3 bases and J by 0 bases, with 21 bases between them. The germline gives CDR1 KGHSH, CDR2 LQKENI. The CDR3 is made up of 18 amino acids. DNA for the CDR3: TGTGCCAGCTCACCGAGTCGAACAGGACCCCTAAGCTCCTACGAGCAGTACTTC. Its protein product is CASSPSRTGPLSSYEQYF.

A single count supports this clone. This chain uses TRBV15 with TRBJ1-5, with D hard to call. V was trimmed by 0 bases and J by 6 bases, leaving 12 bases between them. CDR3 length: 15 amino acids. Germline V gene lookup returns CDR1 LNHNV and CDR2 YYDKDF (reference sequence). The CDR3 reads CATSRDKRAGQPQHF. The DNA for the CDR3 is TGTGCCACCAGCAGAGACAAGAGGGCCGGTCAGCCCCAGCATTTT.

The CDR3 coding sequence is TGTGCCAGCGGAATTATCGGGGGCACTGAAGCTTTCTTT. Translation gives CASGIIGGTEAFF. The V call is TRBV2, the J call TRBJ1-1; D possibly corresponds to TRBD1 (5 bases). The V and J ends lost 8 bases and 4 bases respectively, with 14 bases between them. Germline-derived CDR1 and CDR2 are SNHLY and FYNNEI. The CDR3 is 13 amino acids.

The table lists this clone with a count of one. The J gene is TRBJ2-2, the V gene TRBV19; 8 bases align to TRBD2. This CDR3 has 15 amino acids. From germline, CDR1 is LNHDA and CDR2 SQIVND (reference sequence). Trimming at V came to 10 bases and at J to 7 bases, leaving 14 bases not matched to a gene. The CDR3 DNA follows: TGTGCCACCAACGGGGGAGCGGGAGTCGGCGGGGAGCTGTTTTTT. Residues: CATNGGAGVGGELFF. Drawing the rest from reference TRBV19 and TRBJ2-2, the complete variable domain is DGGITQSPKYLFRKEGQNVTLSCEQNLNHDAMYWYRQDPGQGLRLIYYSQIVNDFQKGDIAEGYSVSREKKESFPLTVTSAQKNPTAFYLCATNGGAGVGGELFFGEGSRLTVL.

In this sample, this clone turned up a few times. The chain combines TRBV5-8 with TRBJ2-3; D is possibly TRBD2 (7 bases). From germline, CDR1 is SGHTS and CDR2 YDEGEE. The CDR3 spans 13 residues. The V gene lost 5 bases and the J gene lost 3 bases, with 10 bases spanning the gap. DNA for the CDR3: TGTGCCAGCAGGGGGGGGACAACAGATACGCAGTATTTT. As protein: CASRGGTTDTQYF. The complete variable domain, with remaining parts taken from reference TRBV5-8 and TRBJ2-3, reads EAGVTQSPTHLIKTRGQQATLRCSPISGHTSVYWYQQALGLGLQFLLWYDEGEERNRGNFPPRFSGRQFPNYSSELNVNALELEDSALYLCASRGGTTDTQYFGPGTRLTVL.

This chain connects TRBV18 to TRBJ2-7; D not certain. Per germline, CDR1 KGHSH and CDR2 LQKENI. V lost 2 bases to trimming and J lost 0 bases, with 8 bases between them. The CDR3 runs to 14 residues. The CDR3 loop is CASSPTTASYEQYF. CDR3 coding DNA: TGTGCCAGCTCACCAACCACAGCCTCCTACGAGCAGTACTTC. Full variable domain (rest looked up from reference TRBV18 and TRBJ2-7): NAGVMQNPRHLVRRRGQEARLRCSPMKGHSHVYWYRQLPEEGLKFMVYLQKENIIDESGMPKERFSAEFPKEGPSILRIQQVVRGDSAAYFCASSPTTASYEQYFGPGTRLTVT.

This sequence joins TRBV19 and TRBJ1-5; maybe TRBD1 (6 bases). Germline V gene lookup returns CDR1 LNHDA and CDR2 SQIVND (reference sequence). The V end was cut by 7 bases, the J end by 6 bases, with 16 bases between. This CDR3 comprises 14 residues. The CDR3 protein is CASTVGGAGQPQHF. As DNA, the CDR3 is TGTGCCAGTACCGTGGGGGGGGCGGGTCAGCCCCAGCATTTT.

For this clone: The junction does not match germline at one end; this may be a read error. V usage is TRBV7-9 and J usage is TRBJ2-7, with D perhaps TRBD1 (6 bases). Germline CDR1 is SEHNR and CDR2 is FQNEAQ (reference sequence). The CDR3 has 12 amino acids. This CDR3 reads CSSSYGQNEQYF. The CDR3 DNA reads TGTTCCAGCAGCTACGGACAGAACGAGCAGTACTTC.

Only a few counts were recorded for this clone. The V gene is TRBV5-4, the J gene TRBJ2-7, with TRBD1 matching 9 bases. Germline V gene data show CDR1 as SGHNT and CDR2 as YYREEE (reference sequence). The CDR3 runs to 14 residues. V lost 4 bases, J lost 4 bases, and 6 bases stayed unmatched. CDR3 loop: CASSPRQGVYEQYF. The CDR3 region has the DNA TGTGCCAGCAGCCCCCGACAGGGGGTGTACGAGCAGTACTTC.

This rearrangement joins TRBV7-6 to TRBJ2-1; TRBD1 matches 7 bases. Losses at the gene ends were 5 bases for V and 6 bases for J; bases not matched to a gene: 4. The CDR3 is 13 residues long. The germline CDR1 and CDR2 sequences are SGHVS and FNYEAQ. The CDR3, as DNA: TGTGCCAGCAGCAGTGGGACAGTCAATGAGCAGTTCTTC. This sequence encodes CASSSGTVNEQFF.

This sequence joins TRBV11-2 and TRBJ2-3; no reliable D call. The CDR3 extends over 13 amino acids. Germline-derived CDR1 and CDR2 are SGHAT and FQNNGV. Trimming removed 0 bases from V and 11 bases from J, with 12 bases in between. The CDR3 DNA is TGTGCCAGCAGCTTAGATGGGCCCGCCATGCAGTATTTT. Protein product: CASSLDGPAMQYF.

The CDR3 sequence: CASSDRVRNYGYTF. Here the CDR3 DNA reads TGTGCCAGCAGTGACAGGGTCCGTAACTATGGCTACACCTTC. The chain combines TRBV28 with TRBJ1-2; TRBD1 matches at 7 bases. CDR1 and CDR2 (germline): MDHEN, SYDVKM. V was clipped by 5 bases and J by 1 base; unmatched bases: 4. CDR3 length: 14 amino acids.

This clone appeared a few times. The gene calls are TRBV6-5 and TRBJ2-6, with TRBD1 matching 7 bases. The CDR3 extends over 15 amino acids. V shed 2 bases, J shed 2 bases, and the junction held 0 bases outside the gene matches. Germline V gives CDR1 MNHEY, CDR2 SVGAGI. As DNA, the CDR3 is TGTGCCAGCAGTTACGACAGGGCTGGGGCCAACGTCCTGACTTTC. The encoded protein is CASSYDRAGANVLTF.

The V gene is TRBV13, the J gene TRBJ1-3, with 7 bases fitting TRBD1. J gave up 10 bases and V 6 bases, and 15 bases lay outside the gene matches. This CDR3 comprises 15 residues. CDR1 PRHDT and CDR2 FYEKMQ come from the germline V gene (reference sequence). For the CDR3, the DNA is TGTGCCAGCAGAACTATGGGACAGAATATAAGGACCATATATTTT. Encoded protein: CASRTMGQNIRTIYF.

The J gene is TRBJ2-7, the V gene TRBV13; 8 bases map to TRBD1. V dropped 1 base and J dropped 6; count of bases not matched to a gene: 11. The CDR3 covers 16 residues. The germline V gene has CDR1 PRHDT and CDR2 FYEKMQ (reference sequence). This CDR3 reads CASSLDPDREGREQYF. The CDR3 nucleotides read TGTGCCAGCAGCTTAGACCCGGACAGGGAAGGTCGCGAGCAGTACTTC.

The chain employs TRBV6-1 and TRBJ2-5; 11 bases line up with TRBD2. CDR1 and CDR2 from the germline V gene are MNHNS and SASEGT. The CDR3 runs to 14 residues. Germline trimming cut 11 bases from V and 3 bases from J; bases unmatched to any gene: 8. The CDR3 DNA reads as TGTGCCTCCTCAAGGGGACTAGCGGAAGAGACCCAGTACTTC. This translates into CASSRGLAEETQYF.

V usage is TRBV7-9 and J usage is TRBJ1-4; D unclear. Germline V CDR1 and CDR2: SEHNR, FQNEAQ (reference sequence). Trimming pared 2 bases from V and 1 base from J, leaving 5 bases between. CDR3 length: 14 amino acids. CDR3 DNA: TGTGCCAGCAGCTTACCGGGAACTAATGAAAAACTGTTTTTT. Amino acids: CASSLPGTNEKLFF.

This clone was observed a handful of times. The CDR3, as DNA: TGCAGCGTTGAAGATCGAGCGGGGGTCGACAATGAGCAGTTCTTC. Translated, it gives CSVEDRAGVDNEQFF. This chain uses TRBV29-1 with TRBJ2-1; 8 bases are a match to TRBD2. The V segment lost 0 bases and the J segment 5 bases; nucleotides outside the gene matches: 6. The CDR3 has 15 amino acids. Germline V gene lookup returns CDR1 SQVTM and CDR2 ANQGSEA.

This clone was picked up a small number of times. The chain couples TRBV19 to TRBJ1-2; 8 nucleotides match TRBD1. CDR1 and CDR2 from the germline V gene are LNHDA and SQIVND (reference sequence). This CDR3 spans 16 amino acids. After removal of 5 bases from V and 3 bases from J, the junction contained 11 bases not matched to a gene. The CDR3 sequence is CASSLHSGGADYGYTF. The CDR3 DNA sequence: TGTGCCAGTAGTTTACACTCAGGGGGCGCGGACTATGGCTACACCTTC.

The chain links TRBV19 to TRBJ1-2; 7 bases map to TRBD1. This CDR3 has 12 amino acids. The germline gives CDR1 LNHDA, CDR2 SQIVND (reference sequence). The junction had 8 bases not matched to a gene; V was cut back by 8 bases and J by 8 bases. CDR3 region: CASADREVGYTF. Here the CDR3 DNA reads TGTGCCAGTGCCGACAGGGAAGTGGGCTACACCTTC.

The J gene is TRBJ1-2, the V gene TRBV5-4; 9 bases agree with TRBD1. The CDR3 is made up of 14 amino acids. Per the germline V gene, CDR1 is SGHNT and CDR2 is YYREEE (reference sequence). J was trimmed by 4 bases and V by 7 bases; bases with no gene match: 8. CDR3 coding DNA: TGTGCCAGCCAAGACAGGGGGAAGGTCTATGGCTACACCTTC. It translates to CASQDRGKVYGYTF.

V and J are TRBV25-1 and TRBJ1-2, with 8 bases identical to TRBD1. CDR1 and CDR2 (germline): MGHDK, SYGVNS. CDR3 length: 16 amino acids. J was trimmed by 6 bases and V by 4 bases; bases with no gene match: 13. CDR3 sequence (DNA): TGTGCCAGCAGTGGCCTGGGGGCAGGGGGCTTCCATGGCTACACCTTC. It codes for CASSGLGAGGFHGYTF.

This clone was seen a few times. This chain links TRBV11-2 with TRBJ2-7, with D possibly matching TRBD1 (6 bases). Trimming removed 1 base at V and 0 bases at J, with 10 bases between. The germline V gene encodes CDR1 SGHAT and CDR2 FQNNGV. The CDR3 is made up of 15 amino acids. DNA of the CDR3: TGTGCCAGCAGCTTAGTGGCAGGGGACTCCTACGAGCAGTACTTC. It yields the protein CASSLVAGDSYEQYF.

CDR3 nucleotide sequence: TGTGCCAGCAGTGAAGGCGGGAGCACAGATACGCAGTATTTT. This encodes CASSEGGSTDTQYF. The genes are TRBV6-1 and TRBJ2-3, with D possibly being TRBD2 (5 bases). This CDR3 is built from 14 residues. V gave up 1 base and J gave up 0 bases, with 5 bases separating them. The V gene's germline CDR1 is MNHNS and CDR2 SASEGT.

The chain employs TRBV9 and TRBJ1-4; TRBD1 matches 7 bases. Germline-derived CDR1 and CDR2 are SGDLS and YYNGEE. V was clipped by 3 bases and J by 3 bases; unmatched bases: 5. The CDR3 totals 15 residues. The CDR3 DNA is TGTGCCAGCAGCGGGGGGACAGCGGCTAATGAAAAACTGTTTTTT. This sequence encodes CASSGGTAANEKLFF.

V usage is TRBV6-4 and J usage is TRBJ2-4; no definite D call. Germline CDR1 reads MRHNA; CDR2 reads SNTAGT. The CDR3 is 14 amino acids. Trimming pared 4 bases from V and 3 bases from J, leaving 10 bases between. Written as DNA, the CDR3 is TGTGCCAGCAGTGCCCAGGATCTCAAAAACATTCAGTACTTC. Translated: CASSAQDLKNIQYF.

This clone was counted between two and nine times. This rearrangement joins TRBV28 to TRBJ1-1; 8 nucleotides agree with TRBD1. The CDR3 runs to 14 residues. The germline CDR1 and CDR2 sequences are MDHEN and SYDVKM. V trimming: 5 bases; J trimming: 2 bases; junction bases outside the gene matches: 4. The CDR3 nucleotides are TGTGCCAGCAGTCTAGGACAGGGAAACACTGAAGCTTTCTTT. Its protein product is CASSLGQGNTEAFF. Supplemented by reference TRBV28 and TRBJ1-1, the full variable domain reads DVKVTQSSRYLVKRTGEKVFLECVQDMDHENMFWYRQDPGLGLRLIYFSYDVKMKEKGDIPEGYSVSREKKERFSLILESASTNQTSMYLCASSLGQGNTEAFFGQGTRLTVV.